These 9 T cell receptor beta chains originate from one sample sequenced in a study of blood T cells in healthy people across ages. Together with a sample-barcoded 5' primer, a J-beta primer mix was included in a second PCR lasting about 6 to 12 cycles. TCRdb reanalysed the 5' RACE reads using MiXCR and keeps one entry per CDR3 protein. The top ten hold more than 15% of the sample, which has 550,000 to 650,000 distinct CDR3 sequences, about 30% seen once. The sample was blood. These receptors originate from a woman aged 80 or over in good health.

This clonotype was found a few times. A much larger clone differs from this one at a single base, so this may be a read error. The chain has TRBV5-6 and TRBJ2-1, with no clear D. Germline CDR1 SGHDT, CDR2 YYEEEE. This CDR3 has 13 residues. Trimming shortened V by 2 bases and J by 10 bases, and 13 bases separated the two germline ends. CDR3 sequence: CASSLMGIHEQFF. The CDR3 coding sequence is TGTGCCAGCAGCTTAATGGGGATCCACGAGCAGTTCTTC.

The chain combines TRBV7-2 with TRBJ1-5; 7 bases match TRBD1. The CDR3 contains 15 residues. CDR1 SGHTA and CDR2 FQGNSA come from the germline V gene. V gave up 3 bases and J gave up 2 bases; unmatched junction bases: 4. The CDR3, as DNA: TGTGCCAGCAGCTTGCCCAGGGGGGGCAATCAGCCCCAGCATTTT. It specifies CASSLPRGGNQPQHF. The full variable domain, with the rest looked up from reference TRBV7-2 and TRBJ1-5, is GAGVSQSPSNKVTEKGKDVELRCDPISGHTALYWYRQSLGQGLEFLIYFQGNSAPDKSGLPSDRFSAERTGGSVSTLTIQRTQQEDSAVYLCASSLPRGGNQPQHFGDGTRLSIL.

This clonotype was seen only a few times. The chain uses TRBV9 and TRBJ2-3, with D possibly matching TRBD2 (7 bases). The germline CDR1 and CDR2 sequences are SGDLS and YYNGEE. V lost 4 bases and J 1 base, leaving 19 bases between the germline ends. The CDR3 extends over 17 amino acids. DNA of the CDR3: TGTGCCAGCAGCCCCCGCCTAGGGGAGGGGGGCACAGATACGCAGTATTTT. It encodes CASSPRLGEGGTDTQYF. Drawing the rest from reference TRBV9 and TRBJ2-3, the complete variable domain is DSGVTQTPKHLITATGQRVTLRCSPRSGDLSVYWYQQSLDQGLQFLIQYYNGEERAKGNILERFSAQQFPDLHSELNLSSLELGDSALYFCASSPRLGEGGTDTQYFGPGTRLTVL.

This clonotype occurred many times. The rearrangement joins TRBV4-1 to TRBJ2-5; D unclear. The germline V gene encodes CDR1 MGHRA and CDR2 YSYEKL. The length of the CDR3 is 15 residues. Between the trimmed V and J ends, which lost 3 bases and 0 bases, there was a span of 11 bases. This chain's CDR3 is CASSQGLSYQETQYF. For the CDR3, the DNA is TGCGCCAGCAGCCAGGGCCTTTCGTACCAAGAGACCCAGTACTTC.

Concerning this clonotype: Since a much larger clone is just one base distant, this may be a read error. The rearrangement links TRBV9 to TRBJ2-6; D perhaps matches TRBD1 (5 bases). This CDR3 region has 16 residues. CDR1 is SGDLS and CDR2 is YYNGEE in the germline V gene. The CDR3, as DNA: TGTGCCGGCAGCGCTTCCGCCGTCTCTGGGGCCAACGTCCGGACTTTC. This codes for CAGSASAVSGANVRTF.

This clonotype appeared many times. J is TRBJ2-3 and V is TRBV11-2, with a weak D call TRBD1 (6 bases). Germline-derived CDR1 and CDR2 are SGHAT and FQNNGV. V was shortened by 3 bases and J by 6 bases, with 22 bases between the two germline ends. CDR3 length equals 17 residues. DNA of the CDR3: TGTGCCAGCAGCTTCTCCACAGGGATCTCAACACTGGATACGCAGTATTTT. This translates into CASSFSTGISTLDTQYF.

As to this clonotype: This may arise from a read error, as a much more abundant clone is one base away. This chain links TRBV6-6 with TRBJ1-1, with D uncertain. Germline V CDR1 and CDR2: MNHNY, SVGAGI (reference sequence). The CDR3 extends over 11 amino acids. CDR3 sequence: CTSSYPREAFF. CDR3 coding DNA: TGTACCAGCAGTTACCCCCGAGAAGCTTTCTTT.

The table lists this clonotype with many counts. The rearrangement links TRBV20-1 to TRBJ2-3; D might be TRBD2 (5 bases). CDR3 length equals 15 residues. Germline V gene lookup returns CDR1 DFQATT and CDR2 SNEGSKA (reference sequence). Trimming left V 1 base short and J 0 bases short, with 11 bases between. The CDR3 DNA reads TGCAGTGCTAGAGCCGAGGGTGGGAGCACAGATACGCAGTATTTT. It encodes CSARAEGGSTDTQYF.

The sample holds many counts of this clonotype. The chain recombines TRBV20-1 with TRBJ1-4; 10 bases agree with TRBD1. The CDR3 loop spans 13 amino acids. V shed 6 bases and J 8 bases; nucleotides not matched to a gene: 6. Germline CDR1 is DFQATT and CDR2 is SNEGSKA (reference sequence). CDR3 protein: CSAAGTGEEKLFF. DNA for the CDR3: TGCAGTGCCGCCGGGACAGGGGAAGAAAAACTGTTTTTT.